This T cell receptor beta chain is drawn from a study of T cells in Graves' hyperthyroidism and ophthalmopathy. Study-level points and caveats: Among clonotypes expanded in thyroid above 0.001, most were also found in blood.

A word on this clonotype: Its matching antigen is unknown.

This CDR3 is 12 amino acids long. From germline, CDR1 is MNHEY and CDR2 SVGEGT. The V segment lost 11 bases and the J segment 4 bases; nucleotides outside the gene matches: 4. Amplification of TCR beta CDR3 regions was performed using RNA transcripts as template. During a first-round RT-PCR of the TCR CDR3, the HTBI primer set was used. Each CDR3 protein gets one entry after TCRdb re-called the multiplex PCR reads with MiXCR. The table shows some 530,000 distinct CDR3 sequences, with under 25% occurring only once. The rearrangement uses TRBV6-2 or TRBV6-3 and TRBJ2-3; 9 positions agree with TRBD2. This clonotype was sampled from an older woman with Graves' ophthalmopathy. Source material: blood. The DNA for the CDR3 is TGTGCCGGGACTAGCCCCCCAGATACGCAGTATTTT. Translating gives CAGTSPPDTQYF.